Here is one T cell receptor beta chain with its context. The specificity of this receptor is unknown. The sample holds no much larger clone one base away, and base qualities are not on file. The collaborating institutions used their own protocols to collect whole blood in K2EDTA tubes. For TCRbeta analysis, collaborators shipped samples as frozen whole blood, isolated PBMCs, or DNA extracted from either of those sample types. Per the germline V gene (reference sequence), MNHEY is the CDR1 and SMNVEV is the CDR2. Trimming costs V 3 bases and J 3 bases, and their ends lie 12 bases apart. The CDR3 has 14 amino acids, counting the end cysteine and phenylalanine. CDR3 DNA only is kept here, 42 bases in frame from base 1. The data are from a study of blood T cell repertoires in COVID-19 (dated by TCRdb to the early 2020s). In terms of the full investigation: Samples covering the acute and convalescent phases of COVID-19 were provided by collaborators in the United States, Italy and Spain. The material from the prospective study consisted of cDNA or gDNA derived from T cells, B-cell-depleted T cells, or PBMCs. Subjects who had been exposed to COVID-19, were actively infected with it, or had recovered from it provided the deeply sampled blood TCRbeta repertoires that made up the dataset. A freely available public database, intended as a resource for researchers studying the immune response to SARS-CoV-2, is where the repertoires were released. The samples were drawn from two sources: the first 160 participants of the ongoing ImmuneRACE study, and 1,254 subjects contributed by 6 global collaborators. Sample metadata almost always included a de-identified subject ID, COVID-19 status, age in years and sex. Where HLA class I and class II types were available, the types were taken from metadata supplied by the sample provider, not from assay-based typing.

TCRbeta CDR3 regions were amplified from genomic DNA by means of the immunoSEQ Assay, a bias-controlled multiplex PCR. In the original analysis: The number of nucleated cells in each sample was estimated from the amplification of reference gene primers within the assay. To quantify the absolute abundance of each unique TCRbeta CDR3 rearrangement, sequence reads were collapsed and filtered. For each sample, productive Simpson clonality was calculated as the square root of Simpson's diversity index across productive rearrangements. The immuneACCESS repertoire file appears here via TCRdb, limited to in-frame rearrangements. These files lack a portion of the clones; in checked studies, under half of the deficit traces to unresolved V genes, and the cause of the others is not known. Clone size and the V and J calls come from that table; the DNA yielded D and trimming. Within this sample are approximately 430,000 clones, with roughly 85% of them counted one time only. The ten largest clones capture almost 1.5% of the sample.

Overall study outcomes, separate from this receptor: Clinical and demographic metadata were provided uncurated, with the amount varying by source and participant.

Sequenced sample: peripheral blood. This chain is built from TRBV27 and TRBJ2-7; TRBD1 is a possible D gene, resting on 6 matching bases. The receptor was derived from a woman between 25 and 40 years old with active or convalescent COVID-19. Here is the DNA: TGTGCCAGCAGTTTGGCAACAGGGTTCTACGAGCAGTACTTC. It translates as CASSLATGFYEQYF.